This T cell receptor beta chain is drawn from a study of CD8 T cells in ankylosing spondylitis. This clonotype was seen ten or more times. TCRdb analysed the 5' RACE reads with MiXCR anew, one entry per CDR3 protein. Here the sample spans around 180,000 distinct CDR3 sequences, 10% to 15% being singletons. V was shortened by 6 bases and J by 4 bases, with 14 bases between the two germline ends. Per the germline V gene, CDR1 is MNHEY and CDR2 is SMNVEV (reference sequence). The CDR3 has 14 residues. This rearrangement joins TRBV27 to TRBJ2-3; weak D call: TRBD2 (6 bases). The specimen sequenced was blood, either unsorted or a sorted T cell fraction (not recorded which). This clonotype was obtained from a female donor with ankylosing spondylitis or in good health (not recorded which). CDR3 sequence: CASRARGRPDTQYF. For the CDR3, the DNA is TGTGCCAGCAGGGCACGAGGGAGGCCAGATACGCAGTATTTT.